One T cell receptor beta chain is described in this entry. The antigen remains unidentified. The CDR3 consists of 17 residues. The germline CDR1 and CDR2 sequences are SGDLS and YYNGEE. V lost 4 bases and J lost 0, with 14 bases in between. Assay used: immunoSEQ multiplex PCR; TCRdb lists only in-frame clones, some missing. The sample includes 300,000 to 400,000 clones, roughly 84% seen only once; the top ten take roughly 3.6%. As to treatment: about 20 received Ad26.COV2.S at low or high dose, single or two shots; about 5 received placebo; per-sample allocation not given. Repertoires come from day 63 after the first vaccine or placebo injection. The data stem from a study of Ad26.COV2.S vaccination and SARS-CoV-2 variants. Across the study: Ad26.COV2.S given intramuscularly, once or twice 56 days apart. Whole-study findings and limits: Higher spike-specific TCR breadth was found in vaccine recipients than in placebo recipients.

The chain employs TRBV9 and TRBJ2-6; TRBD1 might be the D (5 bases). Material: peripheral blood, obtained in a trial of Ad26.COV2.S vaccine versus placebo. This sequence originates from a person aged 18-65 years who received the Ad26.COV2.S COVID-19 vaccine or a placebo. Here the CDR3 DNA reads TGTGCCAGCAGCTTACAGGTAGGAGTCTCTGGGGCCAACGTCCTGACTTTC. Encoded protein: CASSLQVGVSGANVLTF.